This T cell receptor (beta chain) was found in a study of cytomegalovirus exposure and HLA in healthy donors (dated by TCRdb to 2016 to 2017). Study-wide context: According to an earlier analysis of 587 of the donors, about 179 million T cells yielded 90 million to 130 million unique TCR beta sequences and more than 250 Gb of sequence data. Roughly 300 gigabases of sequencing data and tens of millions of unique TCR sequences were included in an early release covering 550 to 800 HLA-typed donors. Among the 398 genotyped donors, more than 70% belonged to the genetic ancestry cluster associated with self-reported Caucasian donors. The aim of the study was to test whether cataloging public T cell receptors could identify signatures of past pathogen exposure. The study profiled the T cell repertoires of around 700 subjects by immunosequencing and related them to cytomegalovirus serostatus. Besides the first cohort of 666 subjects, a separate validation cohort made up of 120 different subjects was used. To predict cytomegalovirus infection status, the study brought together high-throughput TCR immunosequencing, statistical association of individual TCRs with disease status, and machine learning. In a later analysis, previously published TCR beta repertoires from several hundred donors were re-analyzed and high-resolution HLA genotyping was added so that TCR occurrence patterns could be studied. In the later analysis, no new phenotypic data were used to find candidate immune exposures; instead, reliance was placed on TCR beta sequences and their occurrence across donors. To decide whether each TCR beta V gene segment behaved as functional or pseudogenic, an earlier analysis of some 600 of the donors relied on high-throughput TCR beta sequencing. Donor age, sex, ethnicity and CMV serostatus were compiled alongside the repertoire data. A later genetic analysis took genome-wide SNP genotypes for about 55% of the 666 donors and used that subset as a discovery cohort. All discovery cohort repertoires had been generated on a single sequencing platform. Class I and class II HLA loci were covered by the typing at four-digit resolution. Typing coverage differed by locus: A, B, C, DRB1 and DQB1 were typed in about 629-640 donors, DQA1 in 500 to 550, DPA1 in 600 to 610, and DPB1 in just under 490. Roughly 5 DR-DQ haplotypes were handled as single units for association and clustering because linkage in the cohort was strong. On average, 235,054 unique TCR beta nucleotide sequences were sequenced per donor among about 400 genotyped donors of the cohort, with about 19% of those sequences being non-productive. What the study reported, not specific to this receptor: The classifier was reported to diagnose cytomegalovirus status with high specificity and sensitivity in both the original cohort and the validation cohort. Assigning TCR associations to individual alleles was difficult when HLA alleles, especially DR and DQ, strongly co-occurred. A later genetic analysis reported fewer N-insertions in productive TCRs among donors in an Asian-associated ancestry cluster than the approximately 700-donor mean. In a later analysis, the rate of TCR association differed among HLA loci, with DRB1 alleles having the most associated TCRs and HLA-C alleles having the fewest. In an earlier analysis of some 540 of the donors, most TCR beta V segments appeared in productive rearrangements about 87% or about 30% of the time, broadly matching IMGT annotations. Correlated functional status among segregating V segments might reflect linkage disequilibrium, but an unknown experimental factor could not be ruled out. While some public TCRs were present in many individuals, most TCR sequences turned up only very rarely across donors. Several of the top co-occurrence clusters appeared to be linked to parvovirus B19, influenza, CMV and Epstein-Barr virus, according to a later analysis. A further reported finding was that TCR beta sequences accurately predicted the HLA-A and HLA-B alleles for most subjects in the first cohort. The authors suggested that the approach could potentially be extended to other disease states and immunological phenotypes. At a false discovery rate of 0.05, a later analysis linked around 15,000 TCR beta sequences to specific HLA alleles. The presence/absence analyses assumed that sequencing depth was roughly uniform across donors, and that assumption may not be true. The study listed 164 TCR beta chains as associated with cytomegalovirus. Over 15 rarely observed V segments, including chromosome 9 orphons, were excluded from the earlier analysis of several hundred of the donors because counts were too low. A cluster of highly shared sequence variants was judged likely to represent a technical artifact of the sequencing pipeline. HLA typing was unavailable for some donors at each locus, so association tests used only the typed subset. Three of the identified cytomegalovirus-associated TCR beta chains were confirmed in vitro to be specific for cytomegalovirus antigens. This cohort had only TCR beta chains sequenced, and the lack of alpha or paired-chain data limited which features could be detected. Some IMGT-functional V segments, including TRBV6-2 and TRBV6-3, could not be distinguished by the 87-base-pair reads and were therefore excluded. A later analysis found that most CMV-associated TCR beta chains appeared HLA-restricted, with HLA associations seemingly driven largely by CMV exposure. CMV serostatus was the only immune exposure information available for the cohort. In a later analysis, HLA-associated TCR beta chains showed more clonal expansion and lower generation probabilities than non-associated chains that were equally common. An association between a missense DCLRE1C variant and V-gene and J-gene trimming of TCR beta chains was found in a later genetic analysis and replicated in an independent cohort.

The library was generated by the immunoSEQ multiplex PCR assay. For the multiplex PCR, a mixture combining 60 forward primers for TCR Vbeta segments and 13 reverse primers for TCR Jbeta segments was used. The CDR3 region of rearranged TCR beta genes was amplified from genomic DNA by a multiplex PCR assay. The Illumina HiSeq System was used to sequence the amplified TCR beta libraries as 87-base-pair reads. The authors' analysis ran thus. A later analysis counted tens of millions of unique TCR beta chains across the 650 to 700 repertoires, and 10 million to 12 million of these chains were shared by at least two donors. Raw reads were error-corrected and collapsed into unique sequences with a nearest-neighbor algorithm that merged closely related sequences to remove PCR and sequencing errors. CDR3 sequences were aligned to IMGT reference sequences to assign V, D and J gene segments. For a sequence to be retained, a match of at least six nucleotides to both a V gene segment and a J gene segment was required. Rearrangements were called productive when the CDR3 lacked stop codons and stayed in frame with V and J; all others were non-productive. Following IMGT convention, CDR3 was defined as the stretch from the second conserved V-encoded cysteine to the conserved J-encoded phenylalanine. In an earlier analysis of around 570 of the donors, sequences lacking an unambiguous match to a single V gene segment were excluded. An earlier analysis of under 750 of the donors called V segments functional above 56.7% productive rearrangements and segregating when the between-donor standard deviation exceeded 5%. A statistical classification framework was built to diagnose cytomegalovirus status from the catalog of TCR beta chain sequences. In a later analysis, V and J genes were assigned by comparing TCR nucleotide sequences against IMGT/GENE-DB human TR gene sequences. A later analysis assigned CDR3 sequences and most-parsimonious VDJ recombination scenarios with the TCRdist pipeline. In a later analysis, each TCR beta chain was defined by its CDR3 amino acid sequence together with its V-gene family, and reads lacking a unique V-gene family were excluded. A later analysis removed several hundred highly shared, low-generation-probability nucleotide sequences to deal with suspected cross-contamination and a sequencing artifact. For each public chain, a later analysis derived a clonal expansion index from normalized ranks of inferred template counts within each repertoire. In a later analysis, generation probabilities were computed with a VDJ recombination model fitted to out-of-frame rearrangements, and the resulting probabilities were checked against IGoR. In a later analysis, TCR-TCR, TCR-HLA and TCR-CMV co-occurrence was scored with hypergeometric tests, and a repertoire-size bias correction was applied to TCR pairs. In a later analysis, false discovery rates were estimated by permuting HLA or CMV assignments 20 times. A later analysis grouped co-occurring TCRs with DBSCAN, adding TCRdist sequence similarity when clustering within HLA-allele-positive subsets. Repertoires with fewer than 30,000 or more than 120,000 public chains, plus five repertoires with anomalous nucleotide sharing, were excluded from co-occurrence clustering. TCRdb took over this immuneACCESS table, retaining in-frame rearrangements with V and J assigned. Such tables are incomplete; in checked studies, under half of the missing clones stem from an unresolved V gene, and the remainder is unexplained. That table furnishes V, J and clone size, whereas the DNA furnished D and trimming. For this sample, the table gives 200,000 to 250,000 clones. The ten largest clones take up about 1.1% of the sample.

Concerning this clone itself: Its antigen target is currently unknown.

Relative to germline, V is 4 bases shorter and J is 7 bases shorter, with 20 bases between their ends. The CDR3 contains 16 residues, cysteine and phenylalanine counted. Of the read, only the CDR3 DNA is kept; its 48 bases are in frame from base 1. Reading the germline V gene gives CDR1 SGHRS and CDR2 YFSETQ. The cohort was made up of 666 healthy bone marrow donors. At the time of sampling, every cohort member was nominally healthy, though immune exposures that went unrecorded were likely present. The donor tested CMV seropositive, placing the donor among the roughly 300 seropositive members of the cohort. A peripheral blood sample was provided by each donor, and peripheral blood mononuclear cells were used for TCR beta sequencing. Genomic DNA extraction from the blood cell samples was performed with the Qiagen DNeasy Blood Extraction Kit.

The sequenced material came from PBMCs. The chain links TRBV5-1 with TRBJ2-2; 6 matching bases give a weak D call of TRBD2. The sequence derives from a girl aged 2-10 years in good health and CMV-seropositive. The CDR3 protein sequence reads: CASSPPGGFLIGELFF. DNA sequence: TGCGCCAGCAGCCCTCCAGGAGGGTTTTTGATCGGGGAGCTGTTTTTT.